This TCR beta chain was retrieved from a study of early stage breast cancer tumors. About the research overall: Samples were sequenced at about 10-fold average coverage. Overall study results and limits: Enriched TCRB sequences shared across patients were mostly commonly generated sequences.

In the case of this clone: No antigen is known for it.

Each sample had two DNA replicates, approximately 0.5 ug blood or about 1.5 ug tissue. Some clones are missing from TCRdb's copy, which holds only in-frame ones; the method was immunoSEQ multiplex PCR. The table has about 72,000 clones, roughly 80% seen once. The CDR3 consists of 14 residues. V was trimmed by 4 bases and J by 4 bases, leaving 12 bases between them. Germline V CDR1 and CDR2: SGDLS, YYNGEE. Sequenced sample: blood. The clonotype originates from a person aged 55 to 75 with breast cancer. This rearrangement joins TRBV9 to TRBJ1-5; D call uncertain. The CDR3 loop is CASSPWPGNQPQHF. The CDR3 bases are TGTGCCAGCAGCCCGTGGCCGGGTAATCAGCCCCAGCATTTT.